This T cell receptor (beta chain) was found in a study of technical replicates of blood from a few donors. The assay was immunoSEQ multiplex PCR, and TCRdb's table has in-frame clones only and misses some. The sample includes some 79,000 clones, 85% to 95% of them seen just once. Germline CDR1 reads SGDLS; CDR2 reads YYNGEE. Trimming cost V 7 bases and J 4 bases; bases outside gene matches: 7. This CDR3 is 14 amino acids long. V and J are TRBV9 and TRBJ2-5; 10 bases align to TRBD1. The material sequenced was T cells isolated from PBMCs. This sequence was found in a human donor in good health. CDR3 nucleotide sequence: TGTGCCAGCGCCCGGGACAGGGGTACAGAGACCCAGTACTTC. As protein: CASARDRGTETQYF.